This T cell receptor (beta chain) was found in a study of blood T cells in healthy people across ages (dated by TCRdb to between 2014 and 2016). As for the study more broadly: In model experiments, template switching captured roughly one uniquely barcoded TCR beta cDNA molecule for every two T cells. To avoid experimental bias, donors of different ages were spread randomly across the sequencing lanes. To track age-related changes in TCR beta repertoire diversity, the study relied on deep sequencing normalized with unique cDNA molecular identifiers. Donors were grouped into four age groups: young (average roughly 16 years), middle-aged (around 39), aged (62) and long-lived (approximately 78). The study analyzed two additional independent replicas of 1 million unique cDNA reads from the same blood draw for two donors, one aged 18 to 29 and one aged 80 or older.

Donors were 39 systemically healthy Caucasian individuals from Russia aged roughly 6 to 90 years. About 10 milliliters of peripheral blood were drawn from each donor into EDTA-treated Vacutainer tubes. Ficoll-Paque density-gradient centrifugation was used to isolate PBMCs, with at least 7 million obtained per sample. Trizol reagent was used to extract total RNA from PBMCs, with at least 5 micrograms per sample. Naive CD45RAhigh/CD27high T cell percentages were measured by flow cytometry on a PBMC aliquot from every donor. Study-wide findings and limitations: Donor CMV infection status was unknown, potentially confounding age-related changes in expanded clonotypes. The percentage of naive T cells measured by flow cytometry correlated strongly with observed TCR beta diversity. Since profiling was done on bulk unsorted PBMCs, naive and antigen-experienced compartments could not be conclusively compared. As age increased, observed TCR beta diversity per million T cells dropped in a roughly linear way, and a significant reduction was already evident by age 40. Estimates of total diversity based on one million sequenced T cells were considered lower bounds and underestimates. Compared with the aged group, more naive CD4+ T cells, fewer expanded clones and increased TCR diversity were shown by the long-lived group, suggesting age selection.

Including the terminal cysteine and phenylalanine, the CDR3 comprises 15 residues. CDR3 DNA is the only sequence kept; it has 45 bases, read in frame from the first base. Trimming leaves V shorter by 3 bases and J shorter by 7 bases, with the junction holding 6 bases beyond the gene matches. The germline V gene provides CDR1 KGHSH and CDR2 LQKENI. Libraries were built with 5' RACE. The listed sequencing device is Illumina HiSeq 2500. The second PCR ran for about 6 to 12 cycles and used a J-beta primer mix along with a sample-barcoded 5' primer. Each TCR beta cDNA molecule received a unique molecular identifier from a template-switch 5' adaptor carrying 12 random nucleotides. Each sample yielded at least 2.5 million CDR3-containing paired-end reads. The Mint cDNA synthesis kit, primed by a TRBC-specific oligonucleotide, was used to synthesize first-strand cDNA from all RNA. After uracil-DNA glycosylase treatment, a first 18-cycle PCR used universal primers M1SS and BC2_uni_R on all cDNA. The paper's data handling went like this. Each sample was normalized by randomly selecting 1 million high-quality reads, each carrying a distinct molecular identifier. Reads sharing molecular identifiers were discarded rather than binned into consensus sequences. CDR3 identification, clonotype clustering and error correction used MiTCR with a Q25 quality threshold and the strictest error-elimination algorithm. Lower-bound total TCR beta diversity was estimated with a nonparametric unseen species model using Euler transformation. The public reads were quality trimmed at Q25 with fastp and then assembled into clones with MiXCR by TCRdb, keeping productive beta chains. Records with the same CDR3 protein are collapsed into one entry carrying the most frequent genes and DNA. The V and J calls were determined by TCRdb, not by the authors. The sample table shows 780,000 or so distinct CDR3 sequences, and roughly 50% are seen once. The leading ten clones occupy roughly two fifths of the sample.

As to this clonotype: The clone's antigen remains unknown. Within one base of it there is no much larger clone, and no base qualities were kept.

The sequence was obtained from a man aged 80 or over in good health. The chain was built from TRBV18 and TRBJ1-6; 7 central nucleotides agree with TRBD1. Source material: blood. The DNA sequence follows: TGTGCCAGCTCACCTTTGACAGGGAGAAATTCACCCCTCCACTTT. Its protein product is CASSPLTGRNSPLHF.